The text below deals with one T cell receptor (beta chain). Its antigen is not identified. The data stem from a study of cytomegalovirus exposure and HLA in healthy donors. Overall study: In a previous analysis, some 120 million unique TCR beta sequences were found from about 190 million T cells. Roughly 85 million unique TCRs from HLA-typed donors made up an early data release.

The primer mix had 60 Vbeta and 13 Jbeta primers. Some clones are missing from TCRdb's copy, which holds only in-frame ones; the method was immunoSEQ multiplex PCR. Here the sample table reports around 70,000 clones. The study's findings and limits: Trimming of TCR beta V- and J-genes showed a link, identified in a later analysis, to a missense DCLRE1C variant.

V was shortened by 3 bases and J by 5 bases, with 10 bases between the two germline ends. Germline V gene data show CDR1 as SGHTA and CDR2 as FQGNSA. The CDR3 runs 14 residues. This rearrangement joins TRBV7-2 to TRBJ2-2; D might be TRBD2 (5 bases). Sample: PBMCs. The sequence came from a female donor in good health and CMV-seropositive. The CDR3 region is CASSFGLSTGELFF. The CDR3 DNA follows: TGTGCCAGCAGCTTCGGACTCTCAACCGGGGAGCTGTTTTTT.